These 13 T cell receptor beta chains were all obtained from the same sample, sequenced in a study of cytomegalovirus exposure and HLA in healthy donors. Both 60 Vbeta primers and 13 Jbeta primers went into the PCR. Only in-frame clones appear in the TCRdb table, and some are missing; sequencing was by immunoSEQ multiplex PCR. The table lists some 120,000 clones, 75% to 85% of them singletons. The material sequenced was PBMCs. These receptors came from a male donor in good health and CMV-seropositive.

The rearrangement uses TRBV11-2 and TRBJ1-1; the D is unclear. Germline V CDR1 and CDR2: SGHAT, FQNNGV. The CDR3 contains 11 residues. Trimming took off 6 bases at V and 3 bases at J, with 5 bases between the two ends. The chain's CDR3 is CASSSYTEAFF. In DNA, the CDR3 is TGTGCCAGCAGTTCGTACACTGAAGCTTTCTTT.

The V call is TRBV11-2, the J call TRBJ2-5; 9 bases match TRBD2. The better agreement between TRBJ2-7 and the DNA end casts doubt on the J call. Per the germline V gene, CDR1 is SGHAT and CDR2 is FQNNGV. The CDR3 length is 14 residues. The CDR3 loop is CASRGPSGTYEQYF. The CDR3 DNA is TGTGCCAGCAGGGGGCCTAGCGGGACCTACGAGCAGTACTTC.

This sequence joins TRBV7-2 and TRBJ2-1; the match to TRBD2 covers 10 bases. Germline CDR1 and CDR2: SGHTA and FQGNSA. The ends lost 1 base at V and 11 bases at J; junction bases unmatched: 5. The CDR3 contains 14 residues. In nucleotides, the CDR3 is TGTGCCAGCAGCTTAGACTCTAGCGGGAGACAGCAGTTCTTC. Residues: CASSLDSSGRQQFF.

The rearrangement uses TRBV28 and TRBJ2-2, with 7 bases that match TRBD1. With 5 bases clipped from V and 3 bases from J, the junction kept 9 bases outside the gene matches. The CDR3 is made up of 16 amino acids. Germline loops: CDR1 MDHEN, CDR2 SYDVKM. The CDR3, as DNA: TGTGCCAGCAGTCCACCGGGACAGTTAGACACCGGGGAGCTGTTTTTT. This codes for CASSPPGQLDTGELFF.

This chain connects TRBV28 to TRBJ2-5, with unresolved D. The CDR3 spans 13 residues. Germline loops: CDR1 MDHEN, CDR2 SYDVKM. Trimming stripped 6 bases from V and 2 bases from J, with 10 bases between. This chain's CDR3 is CASSPQVQETQYF. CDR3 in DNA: TGTGCCAGCAGCCCCCAGGTACAAGAGACCCAGTACTTC.

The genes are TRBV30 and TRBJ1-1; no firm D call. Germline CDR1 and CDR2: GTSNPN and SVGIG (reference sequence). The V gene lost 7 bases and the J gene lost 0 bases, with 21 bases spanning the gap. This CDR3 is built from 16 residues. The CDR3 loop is CAYDSAPDSMNTEAFF. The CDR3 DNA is TGTGCCTATGACTCCGCTCCGGACTCCATGAACACTGAAGCTTTCTTT.

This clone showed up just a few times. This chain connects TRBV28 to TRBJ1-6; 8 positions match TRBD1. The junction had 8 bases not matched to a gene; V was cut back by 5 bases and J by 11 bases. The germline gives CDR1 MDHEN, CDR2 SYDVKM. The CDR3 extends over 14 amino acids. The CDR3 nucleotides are TGTGCCAGCAGTCCTACAGGGGGGTTTACACCCCTCCACTTT. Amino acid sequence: CASSPTGGFTPLHF.

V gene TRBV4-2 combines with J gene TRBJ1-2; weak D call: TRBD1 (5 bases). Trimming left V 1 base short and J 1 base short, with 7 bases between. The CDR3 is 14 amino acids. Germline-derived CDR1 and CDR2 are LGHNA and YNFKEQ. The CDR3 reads CASSQGGLNYGYTF. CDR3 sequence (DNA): TGTGCCAGCAGCCAAGGGGGACTTAACTATGGCTACACCTTC.

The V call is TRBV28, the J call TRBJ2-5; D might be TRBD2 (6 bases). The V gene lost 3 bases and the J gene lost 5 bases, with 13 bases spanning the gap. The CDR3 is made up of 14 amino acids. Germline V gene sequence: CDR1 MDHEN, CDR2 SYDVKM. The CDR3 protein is CASSFHASEETQYF. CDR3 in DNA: TGTGCCAGCAGTTTCCACGCTAGCGAGGAGACCCAGTACTTC. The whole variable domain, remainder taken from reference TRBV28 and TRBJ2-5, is DVKVTQSSRYLVKRTGEKVFLECVQDMDHENMFWYRQDPGLGLRLIYFSYDVKMKEKGDIPEGYSVSREKKERFSLILESASTNQTSMYLCASSFHASEETQYFGPGTRLLVL.

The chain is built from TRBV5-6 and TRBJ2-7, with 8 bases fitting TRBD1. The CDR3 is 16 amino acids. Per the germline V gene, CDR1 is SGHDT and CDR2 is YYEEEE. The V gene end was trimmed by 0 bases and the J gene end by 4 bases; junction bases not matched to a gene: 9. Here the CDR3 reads CASSLEQGAAVYEQYF. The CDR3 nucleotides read TGTGCCAGCAGCTTGGAGCAGGGGGCGGCTGTTTACGAGCAGTACTTC.

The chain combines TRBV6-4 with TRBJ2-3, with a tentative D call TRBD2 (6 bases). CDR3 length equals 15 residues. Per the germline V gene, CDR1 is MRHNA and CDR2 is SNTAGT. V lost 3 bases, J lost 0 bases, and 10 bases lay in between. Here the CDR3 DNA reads TGTGCCAGCAGTGAAACCGGGACTAGCACAGATACGCAGTATTTT. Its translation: CASSETGTSTDTQYF.

The CDR3 sequence: CASSDDPRGREKLFF. CDR3 coding DNA: TGTGCCAGCAGTGATGACCCCAGGGGGCGCGAAAAACTGTTTTTT. V is TRBV6-1 and J is TRBJ1-4; 8 nucleotides match TRBD1. The CDR3 sequence is 15 residues long. Germline lookup yields CDR1 MNHNS and CDR2 SASEGT. V dropped 3 bases and J dropped 8; count of bases not matched to a gene: 8.

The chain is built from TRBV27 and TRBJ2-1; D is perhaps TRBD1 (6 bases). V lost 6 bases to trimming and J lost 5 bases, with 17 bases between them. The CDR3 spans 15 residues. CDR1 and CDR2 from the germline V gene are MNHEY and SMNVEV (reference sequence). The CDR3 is CASRTGPPRNNEQFF. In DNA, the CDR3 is TGTGCCAGCAGGACAGGACCACCGCGTAACAATGAGCAGTTCTTC.